This T cell receptor beta chain stems from a study of T cell responses to AZD1222 COVID-19 vaccine. Study-wide results and caveats: Donors were mostly white British, more females; clonal diversity possibly underestimated.

Here immunoSEQ multiplex PCR was the method, and the copy in TCRdb shows in-frame clones only, minus some. Of about 140,000 clones in the sample, 80% to 95% were seen once. A remark on this clone: Its antigen is still unknown.

From germline, CDR1 is SGHTA and CDR2 FQGNSA. V gave up 5 bases and J gave up 5 bases; unmatched junction bases: 14. This CDR3 comprises 17 residues. Source: peripheral blood, taken on day 0 of AZD1222 vaccination. V gene TRBV7-2 combines with J gene TRBJ2-5; 10 bases are a match to TRBD2. This receptor was obtained from an adult in good health. CDR3 residues: CASSNLRAGGLQETQYF. The CDR3 coding sequence is TGTGCCAGCAGCAACTTGAGAGCGGGAGGGCTTCAGGAGACCCAGTACTTC.